This T cell receptor (beta chain) stems from a study of CXCR3-negative and CXCR3-positive naive CD8 T cells. Across the whole study: Cumulative TRB read yield was around 140 million, averaging about 1.5 +/- 0.3 million per library. Broader study findings: Hydrophobicity was higher for TRB CDR3s found in CXCR3-positive naive cells than in CXCR3-negative naive cells. Memory, not naive, CXCR3-negative and CXCR3-positive cells differed in TRBV-TRBJ usage. Comparably high diversity marked both naive subsets, whereas memory CD8+ cells had much lower diversity.

In regard to this clonotype: The antigen is unknown.

The TRB libraries of cDNA were built by UMI-labeled 5' RACE. From the 5' RACE reads, TCRdb lists one entry per CDR3 protein and no DNA. The ten top clones account for about 1.4%, within a sample of around 6,800 distinct CDR3 sequences. CDR3 length equals 13 residues. Germline V gene sequence: CDR1 SNHLY, CDR2 FYNNEI. The authors gated naive CD8+ T cells as CD45RO-CCR7+CD27+CD95-. This sequence originates from a human donor in good health. Some clones in this sample may be carry-over from other donors' samples. The chain is built from TRBV2 and TRBJ2-1. The sequencing sample was made of naive CXCR3+ CD8+ T cells from blood. Subset indicated: CD45RO-CCR7+CD27+CD95- naive CD8+ T cells expressing CXCR3 (TNR3+). This chain's CDR3 is CASSEAQVDEQFF.